The rows below give T cell receptor beta chains drawn from one sample of a study of cytomegalovirus exposure and HLA in healthy donors. The data were produced by immunoSEQ multiplex PCR, yet TCRdb's version contains in-frame clones alone and is incomplete. The top ten clones hold about 10% of a sample with roughly 150,000 clones, about two thirds of them seen once. Sequences were obtained from PBMCs. These receptors all stem from a man younger than 45 in good health and CMV-seropositive. The CDR3 runs from the conserved cysteine through the conserved F or W. The D gene is left open where the match is weak. Only some rows state a clone size, as once, few, many or a class for expanded clones.

.,TRBV2,TRBJ2-2,.,TGTGCCAGCAGTGAAGAGCGCGCCGGGGAGCTGTTTTTT,CASSEERAGELFF
.,TRBV7-8,TRBJ2-3,TRBD2,TGTGCCTCAAGCGGGACTTCCCCAGATACGCAGTATTTT,CASSGTSPDTQYF
few,TRBV19,TRBJ2-1,TRBD2,TGTGCCAGTAGTAGCCTAACCGGGACTAGCGGGATTCAGCAGTTCTTC,CASSSLTGTSGIQQFF
few,TRBV19,TRBJ2-7,.,TGTGCCAGTAGTATAGTAGCGGATAGCTACGAGCAGTACTTC,CASSIVADSYEQYF
.,TRBV18,TRBJ2-5,.,TGTGCCAGCTCACCATCTGGGCTGACCCAAGAGACCCAGTACTTC,CASSPSGLTQETQYF
.,TRBV4-1,TRBJ1-2,.,TGCGCCAGCAGCCTCCGGACAGAAGCTAACTATGGCTACACCTTC,CASSLRTEANYGYTF
.,TRBV7-9,TRBJ2-2,TRBD2,TGTGCCAGCAGCGAGAGGGTAGCGGGAGGGCCGGTGTTCGGGGAGCTGTTTTTT,CASSERVAGGPVFGELFF
few,TRBV30,TRBJ1-1,.,TGTGCCTGGAGTGTTACAGGGACCGCAAGGGCTGAAGCTTTCTTT,CAWSVTGTARAEAFF
.,TRBV18,TRBJ1-4,.,TGTGCCAGCTCACCACGGACAGCAAATGAAAAACTGTTTTTT,CASSPRTANEKLFF
few,TRBV4-1,TRBJ2-1,TRBD2,TGCGCCAGCAGCCACAACCCCAGGACTAGCGGGTCCTACAATGAGCAGTTCTTC,CASSHNPRTSGSYNEQFF
once,TRBV27,TRBJ1-5,.,TGTGCCAGCAGTCACAGGCAAAATCAGCCCCAGCATTTT,CASSHRQNQPQHF
.,TRBV6-5,TRBJ2-7,TRBD1,TGTGCCAGCAGTTACTCGTACAGGGGGTCGACCGAGCAGTACTTC,CASSYSYRGSTEQYF
few,TRBV2,TRBJ2-2,.,TGTGCCAGCATCAGGGATATCGGGGAGCTGTTTTTT,CASIRDIGELFF
.,TRBV6-5,TRBJ2-3,.,TGTGCCAGCAGTTACGAAGGGGCGGGGGATACGCAGTATTTT,CASSYEGAGDTQYF
.,TRBV7-9,TRBJ1-2,.,TGTGCCAGCAGCTTACTCGCGGACAGTCCTATTGGCTACACCTTC,CASSLLADSPIGYTF
.,TRBV15,TRBJ2-7,TRBD2,TGTGCCACCAGCGGGGGACTAGCGGGAGTCGAGCAGTACTTC,CATSGGLAGVEQYF
.,TRBV6-1,TRBJ2-1,TRBD1,TGTGCCAGCAGTCCCGGGACAGGGGTCAATGAGCAGTTCTTC,CASSPGTGVNEQFF
.,TRBV4-3,TRBJ1-1,.,TGCGCCAGCAGCCAAGTCGGGGTCACTGAAGCTTTCTTT,CASSQVGVTEAFF
.,TRBV29-1,TRBJ1-3,.,TGCAGCGTTGAGTTTTGGTCTGGTAGCGGAAACACCATATATTTT,CSVEFWSGSGNTIYF
.,TRBV5-1,TRBJ1-1,.,TGCGCCAGCAGCTTGAGGCAGGGCTCGAACACTGAAGCTTTCTTT,CASSLRQGSNTEAFF
.,TRBV7-2,TRBJ2-3,.,TGTGCCAGCAGCTTATTGAGGTTAATGAAATCACATCGGGCAGATACGCAGTATTTT,CASSLLRLMKSHRADTQYF
.,TRBV10-1,TRBJ2-1,TRBD2,TGCGCCAGCAGTGAGTCAGGTGGCGGGAGGCACAATGAGCAGTTCTTC,CASSESGGGRHNEQFF
.,TRBV28,TRBJ1-2,TRBD1,TGTGCCTTACAGGCCCCAGGGGGTGGCTACACCTTC,CALQAPGGGYTF
.,TRBV2,TRBJ2-7,TRBD1,TGTGCCAGCACCCGAGACAGGGGGGAAACCTACGAGCAGTACTTC,CASTRDRGETYEQYF
once,TRBV9,TRBJ2-7,.,TGTGCCAGCAGCGTAGGGCGGGTTTCCTACGAGCAGTACTTC,CASSVGRVSYEQYF
.,TRBV27,TRBJ2-1,TRBD2,TGTGCCAGCAGTTTCGTCGCGGGAGGGCACCACAATGAGCAGTTCTTC,CASSFVAGGHHNEQFF
.,TRBV30,TRBJ2-1,TRBD2,TGTGCCGGGCGACTAGCGGGAACAAGGAATGAGCAGTTCTTC,CAGRLAGTRNEQFF
.,TRBV2,TRBJ1-5,.,TGTGCCAGCAGTGAAGTAAGCTGGGCGAATCAGCCCCAGCATTTT,CASSEVSWANQPQHF
.,TRBV5-1,TRBJ2-7,.,TGCGCCAGCAGCTTTACAGGGTTGGATTCCTACGAGCAGTACTTC,CASSFTGLDSYEQYF
.,TRBV5-4,TRBJ2-5,TRBD1,TGTGCCAGCAGTTTACAGGGGGCCCAAGAGACCCAGTACTTC,CASSLQGAQETQYF
once,TRBV6-1,TRBJ2-7,.,TGTGCCAGCAGTGAGACAACCTACGAGCAGTACTTC,CASSETTYEQYF
.,TRBV27,TRBJ2-7,.,TGTGCCAGCACCACATCCCACGTCAGTGCTCCCTACGAGCAGTACTTC,CASTTSHVSAPYEQYF
.,TRBV2,TRBJ1-2,.,TGTGCCAGCAGGTTAGACGGAGCAGGGAAGAATGGCTACACCTTC,CASRLDGAGKNGYTF
few,TRBV5-6,TRBJ1-2,TRBD1,TGTGCCAGCAGCTGGTGGACAGGGGACAACTATGGCTACACCTTC,CASSWWTGDNYGYTF
.,TRBV4-1,TRBJ1-6,.,TGCGCCAGCAACCTGGCAGGGTTCAATTCACCCCTCCACTTT,CASNLAGFNSPLHF
.,TRBV13,TRBJ2-7,TRBD1,TGTGCCAGCAGCCTCAAGAACACCCGGGACAGAAGCTCCTACGAGCAGTACTTC,CASSLKNTRDRSSYEQYF
.,TRBV2,TRBJ2-1,.,TGTGCCAGCACCCGGCTAAGCAGGAATGAGCAGTTCTTC,CASTRLSRNEQFF
.,TRBV4-1,TRBJ1-2,.,TGCGCCAGCAGCCAACTCTTCAGGGCCCGAGACTATGGCTACACCTTC,CASSQLFRARDYGYTF
.,TRBV19,TRBJ1-3,TRBD1,TGTGCCAGTAGTATCCCGGGACAGGTCTCTGGAAACACCATATATTTT,CASSIPGQVSGNTIYF
once,TRBV6-5,TRBJ2-7,.,TGTGCCAGCAGTTACTCGATGCAGGGAAACTCCTACGAGCAGTACTTC,CASSYSMQGNSYEQYF
.,TRBV19,TRBJ2-1,TRBD2,TGTGCCAGTAGTCCGCCTCCGGGACTAGCGGGAGGGGGTTCCTACAATGAGCAGTTCTTC,CASSPPPGLAGGGSYNEQFF
.,TRBV5-4,TRBJ1-1,.,TGTGCCAGCAGCGTACAGGGTAACACTGAAGCTTTCTTT,CASSVQGNTEAFF
.,TRBV30,TRBJ1-6,TRBD1,TGTGCCTACCTGGTCGGGACAGGGACACCCCTCCACTTT,CAYLVGTGTPLHF
once,TRBV7-7,TRBJ2-5,TRBD2,TGTGCCAGCAGCGCGGGACTAGGAGGAGAGACCCAGTACTTC,CASSAGLGGETQYF
.,TRBV13,TRBJ2-4,.,TGTGCCAGCAGCGACGGACAGAAAAACATTCAGTACTTC,CASSDGQKNIQYF
.,TRBV7-9,TRBJ2-7,.,TGTGCCAGCAGCTCCCCGTATGGGGGACATAACGAGCAGTACTTC,CASSSPYGGHNEQYF
.,TRBV6-4,TRBJ1-1,TRBD1,TGTGCCAGCAGTCTTGGGACAGGGGGTGGAAGCACTGAAGCTTTCTTT,CASSLGTGGGSTEAFF
.,TRBV6-1,TRBJ1-5,.,TGTGCCAGCAGCGACACTAGCGGTCAGCCCCAGCATTTT,CASSDTSGQPQHF
.,TRBV27,TRBJ2-3,TRBD1,TGTGCCAGCAGTTTATCAGGGGGCCCTAGCACAGATACGCAGTATTTT,CASSLSGGPSTDTQYF
.,TRBV4-1,TRBJ2-5,.,TGCGCCAGCAGCCAAGTATTTAAAGAGACCCAGTACTTC,CASSQVFKETQYF
.,TRBV20-1,TRBJ2-1,.,TGCAGTGCTAGAGATCACCTAGACCAGTTCTTC,CSARDHLDQFF
once,TRBV29-1,TRBJ1-1,.,TGCAGCGTTGATCGGTCGGGGAAAACTCAAGCTTTCTTT,CSVDRSGKTQAFF